Shown below are 27 T cell receptor beta chains from a single sample sequenced in a study of identical twins. One entry per CDR3 protein, called by TCRdb with MiXCR from the 5' RACE reads. Altogether roughly 710,000 distinct CDR3 sequences are present, 6% to 6.5% being singletons, with the ten largest covering approximately 2%. Sequences were obtained from naive T cells sorted from blood. These receptors were obtained from a man between 18 and 29 years old in good health.

This clonotype was picked up many times. This chain joins TRBV20-1 and TRBJ2-3; 8 positions agree with TRBD2. CDR1 is DFQATT and CDR2 is SNEGSKA in the germline V gene (reference sequence). This CDR3 region has 14 residues. Trimming cost V 3 bases and J 2 bases; bases outside gene matches: 4. The CDR3 DNA is TGCAGTGCTAGGATGCGGGAGGACACAGATACGCAGTATTTT. Its protein is CSARMREDTDTQYF.

The chain joins TRBV27 to TRBJ2-1; D is ambiguous. Germline loops: CDR1 MNHEY, CDR2 SMNVEV (reference sequence). The CDR3 extends over 14 amino acids. Trimming shortened V by 7 bases and J by 4 bases, and 14 bases separated the two germline ends. The CDR3 coding sequence is TGTGCCAGCATCCAGTTGGGCGGTTACAATGAGCAGTTCTTC. Amino acid sequence: CASIQLGGYNEQFF.

This clonotype has a count of ten or more. The V gene is TRBV10-3, the J gene TRBJ2-7; D not resolved. The germline gives CDR1 ENHRY, CDR2 SYGVKD. This CDR3 has 11 residues. V was cut by 10 bases and J by 3 bases, with 10 bases left in between. CDR3 in amino acids: CATSDGYEQYV. CDR3 coding DNA: TGTGCCACTTCGGACGGCTACGAGCAGTACGTC.

This clonotype was observed many times. V usage is TRBV6-1 and J usage is TRBJ2-3, with TRBD1 matching over 9 bases. This CDR3 has 16 residues. V shed 4 bases and J 6 bases; nucleotides not matched to a gene: 11. The V gene's germline CDR1 is MNHNS and CDR2 SASEGT. CDR3 sequence reads: CASSARTGVRSDTQYF. CDR3 DNA: TGTGCCAGCAGTGCCCGGACAGGGGTAAGGAGCGATACGCAGTATTTT.

V usage is TRBV12-3 or TRBV12-4 and J usage is TRBJ1-4, with D perhaps TRBD1 (5 bases). The ends were cut back, 10 bases at V and 7 bases at J, with 22 bases in the middle. This CDR3 is 15 amino acids long. As DNA, the CDR3 is TGTGCCACCCGCCGAGTAGGGGTGGGCGGTGAAAAACTGTTTTTT. This translates into CATRRVGVGGEKLFF.

A few counts support this clonotype. This may be a read error: a much more frequent sequence differs by one nucleotide. The chain uses TRBV9 and TRBJ1-3, with D perhaps matching TRBD1 (5 bases). The germline gives CDR1 SGDLS, CDR2 YYNGEE. The V and J ends lost 0 bases and 2 bases respectively, with 6 bases between them. The CDR3 runs 14 residues. DNA for the CDR3: TGTGCCAGCAGCGTAGGGGGCACTGGAAACACCATATATTTT. Its protein product is CASSVGGTGNTIYF.

This clonotype was counted between two and nine times. The chain links TRBV5-6 to TRBJ2-7; D is unresolved. Germline V gene data show CDR1 as SGHDT and CDR2 as YYEEEE. V dropped 4 bases and J dropped 7 bases, with 12 bases sitting between them. This CDR3 is built from 12 residues. The CDR3 DNA reads as TGTGCCAGCAGCGGTATCAAGGGTGAGCAGTACTTC. Translation: CASSGIKGEQYF.

This clonotype has ten or more counts. The chain is built from TRBV6-5 and TRBJ1-1; D gene ambiguous. V was pared by 2 bases and J by 3 bases, with 13 bases between. The length of the CDR3 is 15 residues. Germline loops: CDR1 MNHEY, CDR2 SVGAGI. CDR3 coding DNA: TGTGCCAGCAGTTACGGGTGGGCAGCGGACACTGAAGCTTTCTTT. Its protein is CASSYGWAADTEAFF.

As for this clonotype: A much larger clonotype is one base distant, so this may be a read error. CDR3 in DNA: TGTGCCAGCAGTGAATCAGCAGACATCGCAGATACGCAGTATTTT. It specifies CASSESADIADTQYF. V gene TRBV25-1 combines with J gene TRBJ2-3; unclear D gene. Per the germline V gene, CDR1 is MGHDK and CDR2 is SYGVNS. Trimming cost V 1 base and J 4 bases, with 12 bases left between them. This CDR3 has 15 amino acids.

This clonotype was observed many times. This chain links TRBV15 with TRBJ2-2, with D possibly matching TRBD1 (6 bases). The CDR3 runs 15 residues. Trimming shortened V by 4 bases and J by 2 bases, and 11 bases separated the two germline ends. CDR1 is LNHNV, CDR2 YYDKDF, per germline (reference sequence). This CDR3 reads CATSMDRYNTGELFF. The CDR3 nucleotides read TGTGCCACCAGCATGGACAGATATAACACCGGGGAGCTGTTTTTT.

There are many counts of this clonotype. The CDR3 DNA sequence: TGTGCCTGGAGTCAAACCGGCCTGATCCACTTT. Amino acid sequence: CAWSQTGLIHF. The rearrangement uses TRBV30 and TRBJ1-6, with D unresolved. V lost 2 bases to trimming and J lost 17 bases, with 13 bases between them. The germline V gene has CDR1 GTSNPN and CDR2 SVGIG (reference sequence). CDR3 length equals 11 residues.

The chain recombines TRBV12-3 or TRBV12-4 with TRBJ2-1; the match to TRBD2 covers 11 bases. CDR3 length: 16 amino acids. With 4 bases clipped from V and 7 bases from J, the junction kept 9 bases outside the gene matches. CDR3 bases: TGTGCCAGCAGTTCCCCCACTAGCGGGAGTTATAATGAGCAGTTCTTC. It yields the protein CASSSPTSGSYNEQFF.

This clonotype was detected many times. The V and J genes are TRBV5-5 and TRBJ1-1, with D maybe TRBD1 (5 bases). Germline CDR1 is SGHKS and CDR2 is YYEKEE (reference sequence). This CDR3 has 16 residues. V was trimmed by 0 bases and J by 3 bases, leaving 15 bases between them. DNA of the CDR3: TGTGCCAGCAGCTTGGCCCGGCCAGGGTGGGACACTGAAGCTTTCTTT. This sequence encodes CASSLARPGWDTEAFF.

The V call is TRBV29-1, the J call TRBJ2-7; TRBD2 might be the D (6 bases). The V and J ends lost 4 bases and 6 bases respectively, with 16 bases between them. Germline V gene lookup returns CDR1 SQVTM and CDR2 ANQGSEA. The CDR3 contains 13 residues. The CDR3 reads CSVVLAGPGEQYF. CDR3 nucleotides: TGCAGCGTTGTACTAGCAGGGCCAGGCGAGCAGTACTTC.

V usage is TRBV28 and J usage is TRBJ1-3; maybe TRBD1 (5 bases). The V gene lost 6 bases and the J gene lost 2 bases, with 11 bases spanning the gap. The CDR3 consists of 14 residues. Germline assignment: CDR1 MDHEN and CDR2 SYDVKM. DNA for the CDR3: TGTGCCAGCAGGCGGGGCTTAACTGGAAACACCATATATTTT. Amino acids: CASRRGLTGNTIYF. Filled out from reference TRBV28 and TRBJ1-3, the complete variable domain reads DVKVTQSSRYLVKRTGEKVFLECVQDMDHENMFWYRQDPGLGLRLIYFSYDVKMKEKGDIPEGYSVSREKKERFSLILESASTNQTSMYLCASRRGLTGNTIYFGEGSWLTVV.

The chain joins TRBV4-1 to TRBJ2-7; D is uncertain. The CDR3 loop spans 16 amino acids. Deletions cut 1 base from V and 2 bases from J, with 15 bases between. Germline CDR1 MGHRA, CDR2 YSYEKL. In DNA form, the CDR3 reads TGCGCCAGCAGCCAAGGTTTTTCAAGGGCTCCCTACGAGCAGTACTTC. Its translation: CASSQGFSRAPYEQYF.

This clonotype showed up many times. This rearrangement joins TRBV28 to TRBJ2-7, with 15 nucleotides matching TRBD2. Germline lookup yields CDR1 MDHEN and CDR2 SYDVKM. The length of the CDR3 is 17 residues. The V segment lost 4 bases and the J segment 5 bases; nucleotides outside the gene matches: 9. The CDR3 loop reads CASSSGTSGRRDDEQYF. The CDR3 DNA is TGTGCCAGCAGTTCGGGGACTAGCGGGAGGAGGGACGACGAGCAGTACTTC.

This clonotype showed up just a few times. The chain carries TRBV6-2 or TRBV6-3 and TRBJ2-5, with 9 bases lining up with TRBD2. Germline V lookup: CDR1 MNHEY, CDR2 SVGEGT. The CDR3 spans 14 residues. The trim removed 10 bases at V and 4 bases at J, leaving 10 bases unmatched. The CDR3 protein is CATDRGRARETQYF. CDR3 bases: TGTGCCACCGACCGCGGGAGGGCCCGAGAGACCCAGTACTTC.

This clonotype was detected only a few times. The V call is TRBV4-2, the J call TRBJ2-1, with 11 bases fitting TRBD2. Germline CDR1 and CDR2: LGHNA and YNFKEQ. Trimming removed 1 base from V and 3 bases from J; junction bases left unmatched: 14. The CDR3 runs to 20 residues. The CDR3 loop is CASSQGIQHKLAGDYNEQFF. Written as DNA, the CDR3 is TGTGCCAGCAGCCAAGGTATACAGCACAAACTAGCGGGAGACTACAATGAGCAGTTCTTC.

This clonotype was seen many times. The rearrangement joins TRBV30 to TRBJ2-1; 7 bases agree with TRBD1. The CDR3 loop spans 13 amino acids. Germline CDR1 reads GTSNPN; CDR2 reads SVGIG (reference sequence). Trimming removed 2 bases from V and 9 bases from J; junction bases left unmatched: 7. The CDR3 nucleotides are TGTGCCTGGAGTTTGGGACAGTCCAGTGAGCAGTTCTTC. It is translated as CAWSLGQSSEQFF.

This clonotype was detected ten times or more. For the CDR3, the DNA is TGTGCCAGCAGTTACTCGAGGCCGAGGGACAATCAGCCCCAGCATTTT. Its translation is CASSYSRPRDNQPQHF. The chain has TRBV6-5 and TRBJ1-5; D uncertain. The germline V gene has CDR1 MNHEY and CDR2 SVGAGI. This CDR3 has 16 residues. The ends were cut back, 0 bases at V and 3 bases at J, with 12 bases in the middle.

This chain links TRBV18 with TRBJ2-7; D gene unclear. The V end lost 3 bases, the J end lost 1 base, and 10 bases lay between the germline ends. The CDR3 length is 14 residues. Germline V gene sequence: CDR1 KGHSH, CDR2 LQKENI. The CDR3 DNA sequence: TGTGCCAGCTCACCGACGAGGATGTCCTACGAGCAGTACGTC. It is translated as CASSPTRMSYEQYV.

This clonotype was counted a few times. The gene calls are TRBV24-1 and TRBJ2-1; D is undetermined. CDR1 is KGHDR and CDR2 is SFDVKD in the germline V gene. The CDR3 covers 17 residues. V was cut by 0 bases and J by 0 bases, with 11 bases left in between. This chain's CDR3 is CATSDLWSPSSYNEQFF. DNA of the CDR3: TGTGCCACCAGTGATTTGTGGTCTCCAAGCTCCTACAATGAGCAGTTCTTC.

At least ten counts were recorded for this clonotype. The J gene is TRBJ2-1, the V gene TRBV5-1; 8 bases align to TRBD1. The CDR3 is 14 residues long. CDR1 is SGHRS, CDR2 YFSETQ, per germline. V lost 4 bases, J lost 5 bases, and 5 bases stayed unmatched. The CDR3 DNA sequence: TGCGCCAGCAGCACCAGGGGGCCGAACAATGAGCAGTTCTTC. This codes for CASSTRGPNNEQFF.

This clonotype appeared a few times. The chain carries TRBV4-1 and TRBJ2-3, with D possibly being TRBD2 (6 bases). CDR1 and CDR2 from the germline V gene are MGHRA and YSYEKL. The CDR3 consists of 17 residues. Trimming took 4 bases from V and 0 from J, leaving 17 bases between them. In DNA form, the CDR3 reads TGCGCCAGCAGCCGGACCCCGAGTAGCGGTAGCACAGATACGCAGTATTTT. This encodes CASSRTPSSGSTDTQYF.

This clonotype has more than one count but fewer than ten. The rearrangement links TRBV5-1 to TRBJ2-5; a possible D gene is TRBD2 (5 bases). Per germline, CDR1 SGHRS and CDR2 YFSETQ. With 2 bases removed from V and 0 bases from J, the gap between germline ends came to 8 bases. This CDR3 region has 14 residues. The CDR3 region is CASSLTRYQETQYF. The CDR3 region has the DNA TGCGCCAGCAGCTTAACTAGGTACCAAGAGACCCAGTACTTC. Full variable domain (remainder filled in from reference TRBV5-1 and TRBJ2-5): KAGVTQTPRYLIKTRGQQVTLSCSPISGHRSVSWYQQTPGQGLQFLFEYFSETQRNKGNFPGRFSGRQFSNSRSEMNVSTLELGDSALYLCASSLTRYQETQYFGPGTRLLVL.

This clonotype was seen a handful of times. This chain connects TRBV12-3 or TRBV12-4 to TRBJ2-2, with 9 bases fitting TRBD2. This CDR3 has 18 amino acids. V lost 4 bases, J lost 3 bases, and 12 bases stayed unmatched. The CDR3 DNA sequence: TGTGCCAGCAGTTCCCTAGGGGCGGGAGGGCCGGACACCGGGGAGCTGTTTTTT. Translation: CASSSLGAGGPDTGELFF.